Presented here are 13 T cell receptor beta chains from one specimen sequenced in a study of T cell responses to AZD1222 COVID-19 vaccine. Sequencing used immunoSEQ multiplex PCR; TCRdb keeps in-frame clones, though not all of them. There are about 130,000 clones in the sample; roughly 94% occur only once, and less than 2% lies in the top ten. Material: peripheral blood, obtained on day 0 of AZD1222 vaccination. Every receptor here comes from an adult in good health.

The V and J genes are TRBV11-2 and TRBJ2-2, with D perhaps TRBD2 (5 bases). CDR3 length equals 14 residues. The germline V gene encodes CDR1 SGHAT and CDR2 FQNNGV. Trimming removed 5 bases at V and 7 bases at J, with 14 bases between. As DNA, the CDR3 is TGTGCCAGCAGCCGGCCCGGGATTTACGGGGAGCTGTTTTTT. It specifies CASSRPGIYGELFF.

This clone has only a few counts. The chain combines TRBV2 with TRBJ2-2, with D perhaps matching TRBD2 (6 bases). The V end lost 4 bases, the J end lost 6 bases, and 12 bases lay between the germline ends. The CDR3 runs to 14 residues. CDR1 SNHLY and CDR2 FYNNEI come from the germline V gene. CDR3 protein: CASSGLGGPGELFF. CDR3 DNA sequence: TGTGCCAGCAGTGGACTAGGCGGACCCGGGGAGCTGTTTTTT.

This chain uses TRBV4-1 with TRBJ2-2; no clear D. Trimming took 1 base from V and 4 from J, leaving 10 bases between them. Germline V gives CDR1 MGHRA, CDR2 YSYEKL. The CDR3 consists of 15 residues. CDR3 region: CASSQVLVGTGELFF. The CDR3 DNA reads TGCGCCAGCAGCCAAGTCCTAGTCGGCACCGGGGAGCTGTTTTTT.

The chain is built from TRBV20-1 and TRBJ2-7, with 14 bases lining up with TRBD2. Germline V gene sequence: CDR1 DFQATT, CDR2 SNEGSKA (reference sequence). CDR3 length: 18 amino acids. V shed 3 bases and J 0 bases; nucleotides not matched to a gene: 10. CDR3 region: CSASPGLAGAKNSYEQYF. CDR3 coding DNA: TGCAGTGCTAGTCCGGGACTAGCGGGGGCAAAAAACTCCTACGAGCAGTACTTC.

This clone was counted a single time. The rearrangement joins TRBV19 to TRBJ2-3; 12 nucleotides agree with TRBD2. The CDR3 has 17 residues. Trimming took 6 bases from V and 2 from J; bases not matched to a gene: 9. Germline V gene data show CDR1 as LNHDA and CDR2 as SQIVND (reference sequence). CDR3 coding DNA: TGTGCCAGTAGCACAGACTCTAGCGGGGGGGCCACAGATACGCAGTATTTT. Encoded protein: CASSTDSSGGATDTQYF.

CDR3 region: CASTSGLANTGELFF. CDR3 sequence (DNA): TGCGCCAGCACCTCGGGACTTGCGAACACCGGGGAGCTGTTTTTT. V gene TRBV5-1 combines with J gene TRBJ2-2; possibly TRBD2 for D (6 bases). V was trimmed by 6 bases and J by 0 bases, leaving 12 bases between them. Germline-derived CDR1 and CDR2 are SGHRS and YFSETQ. CDR3 length: 15 amino acids.

This rearrangement joins TRBV20-1 to TRBJ2-1; D not resolved. The CDR3 is made up of 11 amino acids. Germline CDR1 and CDR2: DFQATT and SNEGSKA (reference sequence). Trimming removed 5 bases from V and 13 bases from J, with 15 bases in between. The CDR3 nucleotides are TGCAGTGCTCCCTTGCAGGTCCTACAGTTCTTC. Its protein product is CSAPLQVLQFF.

The rearrangement links TRBV7-3 to TRBJ1-1; D unresolved. This CDR3 has 13 amino acids. V lost 2 bases to trimming and J lost 11 bases, with 15 bases between them. CDR1 and CDR2 from the germline V gene are SGHTA and FQGTGA. CDR3 protein: CASSLSPEARAFF. CDR3 bases: TGTGCCAGCAGCTTATCCCCCGAGGCAAGGGCTTTCTTT.

The chain joins TRBV19 to TRBJ2-3; 7 positions agree with TRBD1. The CDR3 has 15 residues. Germline loops: CDR1 LNHDA, CDR2 SQIVND (reference sequence). V gave up 4 bases and J gave up 1 base; unmatched junction bases: 5. The CDR3 is CASSTRQGGTDTQYF. CDR3 DNA sequence: TGTGCCAGTAGTACTCGACAGGGTGGCACAGATACGCAGTATTTT.

This sequence joins TRBV18 and TRBJ1-1, with D maybe TRBD1 (6 bases). V lost 6 bases and J lost 1, with 15 bases in between. Germline V gene sequence: CDR1 KGHSH, CDR2 LQKENI. This CDR3 contains 15 residues. CDR3 loop: CASSSGTSRNTEAFF. Written as DNA, the CDR3 is TGTGCCAGCTCCTCCGGGACATCCCGGAACACTGAAGCTTTCTTT.

The chain links TRBV19 to TRBJ2-2; maybe TRBD1 (6 bases). Germline V gene sequence: CDR1 LNHDA, CDR2 SQIVND (reference sequence). V was pared by 6 bases and J by 6 bases, with 11 bases between. The CDR3 loop spans 13 amino acids. This chain's CDR3 is CASSHRDAGELFF. The CDR3 DNA follows: TGTGCCAGTAGCCACAGGGACGCCGGGGAGCTGTTTTTT.

The rearrangement uses TRBV10-3 and TRBJ2-7; D is tentatively TRBD1 or TRBD2 (5 bases each). The germline V gene encodes CDR1 ENHRY and CDR2 SYGVKD. The CDR3 consists of 14 residues. Deletions cut 5 bases from V and 3 bases from J, with 14 bases between. In DNA, the CDR3 is TGTGCCATCAGTCCCGGGACCAGCAGCTACGAGCAGTACTTC. Amino acid sequence: CAISPGTSSYEQYF.

V gene TRBV5-1 combines with J gene TRBJ1-1, with 8 positions matching TRBD1. CDR1 and CDR2 from the germline V gene are SGHRS and YFSETQ. The CDR3 has 14 amino acids. J was trimmed by 4 bases and V by 6 bases; bases with no gene match: 8. The CDR3 here is CASTLDRGGTEAFF. The CDR3 nucleotides read TGCGCCAGCACCCTTGACAGGGGAGGCACTGAAGCTTTCTTT.